The 11 T cell receptor beta chains presented below share a single source sample, sequenced in a study of chemoradiotherapy in HPV16-positive cancers. Method: immunoSEQ multiplex PCR; TCRdb's copy keeps in-frame clones and lacks some. The table records several thousand clones, under 80% of them present only once. This specimen was acquired from a patient who underwent chemoradiotherapy. The receptors shown here come from a human donor with HPV-associated anogenital cancer.

The rearrangement joins TRBV4-2 to TRBJ2-2, with D unresolved. Germline-derived CDR1 and CDR2 are LGHNA and YNFKEQ. The CDR3 is 14 amino acids. Trimming removed 0 bases at V and 4 bases at J, with 6 bases between. CDR3 nucleotides: TGTGCCAGCAGCCAAGAAGTTGGCACCGGGGAGCTGTTTTTT. Protein sequence: CASSQEVGTGELFF.

The rearrangement joins TRBV4-1 to TRBJ1-2; 9 bases match TRBD1. Losses at the gene ends were 1 base for V and 4 bases for J; bases not matched to a gene: 4. The CDR3 is made up of 15 amino acids. The germline CDR1 and CDR2 sequences are MGHRA and YSYEKL. This chain's CDR3 is CASSQAGTGPYGYTF. The CDR3 region has the DNA TGCGCCAGCAGCCAAGCCGGGACAGGGCCCTATGGCTACACCTTC.

V is TRBV18 and J is TRBJ1-1; D gene ambiguous. Trimming removed 3 bases from V and 1 base from J, with 6 bases in between. CDR3 length: 13 residues. Germline values: CDR1 KGHSH, CDR2 LQKENI. Here the CDR3 DNA reads TGTGCCAGCTCACCTTGGGGGAACACTGAAGCTTTCTTT. It encodes CASSPWGNTEAFF.

A note on this clone: One end of the junction does not line up with germline, which may come from a read error. The chain links TRBV27 to TRBJ2-1, with a weak D call TRBD2 (5 bases). The germline gives CDR1 MNHEY, CDR2 SMNVEV (reference sequence). The CDR3 runs to 12 residues. CDR3 in DNA: TGTGCCAGCAGGCCCTTGCGGAGTAGCGAGCTCTTC. This codes for CASRPLRSSELF.

This clone occurred once. The chain joins TRBV5-1 to TRBJ1-1, with 7 bases aligning to TRBD1. This CDR3 comprises 13 residues. Germline lookup yields CDR1 SGHRS and CDR2 YFSETQ. V dropped 2 bases and J dropped 4; count of bases not matched to a gene: 2. The CDR3 bases are TGCGCCAGCAGCTTCTCAGGGGGCACTGAAGCTTTCTTT. Translating it yields CASSFSGGTEAFF.

The chain joins TRBV28 to TRBJ1-2, with D tentatively TRBD1 (5 bases). Between the trimmed V and J ends, which lost 10 bases and 3 bases, there was a span of 12 bases. This CDR3 has 12 residues. CDR1 is MDHEN and CDR2 is SYDVKM in the germline V gene. CDR3 in amino acids: CATFRGDYGYTF. CDR3 nucleotides: TGTGCCACATTTAGGGGAGACTATGGCTACACCTTC.

This clone was detected only a few times. The chain recombines TRBV25-1 with TRBJ2-7; no definite D call. CDR1 MGHDK and CDR2 SYGVNS come from the germline V gene. V was trimmed by 2 bases and J by 9 bases, leaving 8 bases between them. CDR3 length: 11 amino acids. The CDR3 DNA reads as TGTGCCAGCAGTGAAGGTAGAGTGCAGTACTTC. This encodes CASSEGRVQYF.

The chain links TRBV5-1 to TRBJ2-3; D not certain. The CDR3 is 14 residues long. CDR1 and CDR2 from the germline V gene are SGHRS and YFSETQ. V dropped 4 bases and J dropped 3 bases, with 12 bases sitting between them. CDR3 sequence reads: CASSPPQETDTQYF. DNA of the CDR3: TGCGCCAGCAGCCCACCCCAAGAAACAGATACGCAGTATTTT.

This clone turned up a few times. The chain employs TRBV5-4 and TRBJ2-1, with a tentative D call TRBD1 (5 bases). With 0 bases removed from V and 1 base from J, the gap between germline ends came to 14 bases. The CDR3 runs to 17 residues. Germline assignment: CDR1 SGHNT and CDR2 YYREEE (reference sequence). CDR3 in DNA: TGTGCCAGCAGCTTGGCCCTGGGCCAGGGTTCCTACAATGAGCAGTTCTTC. Translation gives CASSLALGQGSYNEQFF.

V gene TRBV7-8 combines with J gene TRBJ1-1; 7 bases fit TRBD1. The CDR3 contains 15 residues. The germline CDR1 and CDR2 sequences are SGHVS and FQNEAQ. Germline trimming cut 5 bases from V and 1 base from J; bases unmatched to any gene: 7. The CDR3 DNA reads TGTGCCAGCAGCAAGGGGGCAGGGAAGAACACTGAAGCTTTCTTT. As protein: CASSKGAGKNTEAFF. Supplemented by reference TRBV7-8 and TRBJ1-1, the full variable domain reads GAGVSQSPRYKVAKRGQDVALRCDPISGHVSLFWYQQALGQGPEFLTYFQNEAQLDKSGLPSDRFFAERPEGSVSTLKIQRTQQEDSAVYLCASSKGAGKNTEAFFGQGTRLTVV.

The table lists this clone with a count of one. The chain is built from TRBV27 and TRBJ1-2; D may be TRBD1 (5 bases). Trimming removed 5 bases at V and 3 bases at J, with 13 bases between. Germline V gene sequence: CDR1 MNHEY, CDR2 SMNVEV (reference sequence). This CDR3 is built from 14 residues. Written as DNA, the CDR3 is TGTGCCAGCAGTGGGGCAGGACCCTACTATGGCTACACCTTC. It specifies CASSGAGPYYGYTF.